This TCR beta chain was recorded in a study of glioma-infiltrating T cells. TCR alpha and beta CDR3 regions were amplified from RNA using iRepertoire nested multiplex PCR. Input was roughly 85-450 ng of tissue mRNA or PBMC total RNA. MiXCR, applied by TCRdb to the multiplex PCR reads, yields one record per CDR3 protein. The sample gives around 90,000 distinct CDR3 sequences, roughly 40% of which show up once; 35% to 40% is in the top ten. Study-wide points: Tissue-blood divergence was below expectation in non-neoplastic patients, above in gliomas. CDR3 overlap between tissue and blood was very small.

As for this clonotype: What it binds is unknown. The germline gene is not matched at one end of the junction; a read error may be the cause.

The receptor comes from a human donor with low-grade glioma or glioblastoma, undergoing nonglioma brain surgery, or in good health (not recorded which). Source material: glioma tissue, nonneoplastic brain tissue, or PBMCs (not recorded which).

The CDR3 here is CASSYSGKGYGYTF. Here the CDR3 DNA reads TGTGCCAGCAGTTACTCGGGAAAGGGCTATGGTTACACCTTC. The rearrangement links TRBV6-5 to TRBJ1-2; no definite D call. Germline V gene data show CDR1 as MNHEY and CDR2 as SVGAGI. This CDR3 spans 14 amino acids.